This T cell receptor (beta chain) was identified in a study of metastatic and nonmetastatic thyroid tumors. The wider study: Comparative analysis of repertoires was undertaken across blood and tumor or nodule tissue obtained from malignant and benign thyroid patients. General observations from the study: Benign nodules were reported to have significantly lower TCR beta diversity than malignant thyroid tumors, in blood and tumor.

TCRdb re-clonotyped the PCR reads through MiXCR. The table lists about 15,000 clones, about 35% of them singletons. Comment on this clone: What it binds is unknown.

No patient had received any treatment before thyroid surgery. V trimming: 0 bases; J trimming: 8 bases; junction bases outside the gene matches: 9. The CDR3 length is 16 residues. The germline V gene has CDR1 LGHNA and CDR2 YNFKEQ. Input material: tumor tissue. The rearrangement links TRBV4-2 to TRBJ2-2; TRBD2 matches 7 bases. This TCR derives from a female donor with papillary thyroid cancer or a benign thyroid nodule (not recorded which). Some clones in this sample may be carry-over from other donors' samples. The CDR3 sequence: CASSQDLGRFSGELFF. The DNA for the CDR3 is TGTGCCAGCAGCCAAGATCTCGGGAGGTTTTCGGGGGAGCTGTTTTTT.